A single T cell receptor beta chain is shown here with its context. The antigen is not known. This specimen belongs to a study of CD8+ T cells in alopecia areata. Overall study context: Tofacitinib was taken orally by treated patients, and the dose was 5 to 10 mg twice daily.

Notes on the study in general: Relative to normal scalp, lesional scalp, especially alopecia totalis/universalis, showed higher clonality.

The CDR3 sequence is 13 residues long. V shed 7 bases and J shed 0 bases, with 12 bases lying between them. The germline CDR1 and CDR2 sequences are GTSNPN and SVGIG (reference sequence). Extracted from the samples, RNA was reverse transcribed into cDNA to serve as the sequencing template. The repertoire was sequenced with immunoSEQ multiplex PCR; TCRdb's copy has only in-frame clones and lacks some. Among about 190,000 clones listed, under 70% were seen once. The treatment here: oral pan-JAK inhibitor, 5-10 mg twice daily. The rearrangement links TRBV30 to TRBJ1-1; D possibly corresponds to TRBD1 (6 bases). The sample in question was CD4+ T cells sorted from blood, obtained at week 4, from a patient treated with tofacitinib. The clonotype comes from a human donor with alopecia areata. This chain's CDR3 is CASQGTVNTEAFF. CDR3 DNA sequence: TGTGCCTCCCAGGGGACGGTGAACACTGAAGCTTTCTTT.